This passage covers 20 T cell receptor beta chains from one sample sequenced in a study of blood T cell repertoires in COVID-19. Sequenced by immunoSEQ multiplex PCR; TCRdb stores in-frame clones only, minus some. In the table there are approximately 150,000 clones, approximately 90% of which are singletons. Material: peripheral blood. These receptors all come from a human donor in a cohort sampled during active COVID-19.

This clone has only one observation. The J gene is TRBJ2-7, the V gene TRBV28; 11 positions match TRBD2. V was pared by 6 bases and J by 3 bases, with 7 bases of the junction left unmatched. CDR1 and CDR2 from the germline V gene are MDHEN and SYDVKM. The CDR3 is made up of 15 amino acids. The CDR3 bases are TGTGCCAGCAGACATAGCGGGGGGGCGAACTACGAGCAGTACTTC. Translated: CASRHSGGANYEQYF.

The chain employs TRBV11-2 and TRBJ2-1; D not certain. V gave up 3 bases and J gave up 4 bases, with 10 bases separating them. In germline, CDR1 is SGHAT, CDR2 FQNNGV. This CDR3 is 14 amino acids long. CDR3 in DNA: TGTGCCAGCAGCTTCACTGGAGAGTACAATGAGCAGTTCTTC. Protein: CASSFTGEYNEQFF. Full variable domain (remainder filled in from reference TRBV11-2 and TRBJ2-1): EAGVAQSPRYKIIEKRQSVAFWCNPISGHATLYWYQQILGQGPKLLIQFQNNGVVDDSQLPKDRFSAERLKGVDSTLKIQPAKLEDSAVYLCASSFTGEYNEQFFGPGTRLTVL.

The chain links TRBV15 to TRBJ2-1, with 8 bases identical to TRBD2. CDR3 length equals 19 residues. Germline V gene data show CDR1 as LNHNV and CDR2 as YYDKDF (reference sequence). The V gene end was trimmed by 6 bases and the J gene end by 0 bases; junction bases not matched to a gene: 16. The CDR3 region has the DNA TGTGCCACCAGAGACCCTGGGGCTAGCGGGCTAAGCTCCTACAATGAGCAGTTCTTC. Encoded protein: CATRDPGASGLSSYNEQFF.

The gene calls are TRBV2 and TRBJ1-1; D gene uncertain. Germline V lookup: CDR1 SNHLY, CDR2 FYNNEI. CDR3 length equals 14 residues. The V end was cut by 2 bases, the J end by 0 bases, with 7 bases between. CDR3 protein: CASSEHSLNTEAFF. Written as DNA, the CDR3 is TGTGCCAGCAGTGAACACAGCCTGAACACTGAAGCTTTCTTT.

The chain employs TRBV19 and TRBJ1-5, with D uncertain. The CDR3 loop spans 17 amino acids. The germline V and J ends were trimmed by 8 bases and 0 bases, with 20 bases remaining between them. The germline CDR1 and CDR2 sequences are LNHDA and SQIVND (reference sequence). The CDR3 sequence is CASGESTALHSNQPQHF. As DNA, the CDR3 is TGTGCCAGTGGGGAGTCAACAGCGCTTCATAGCAATCAGCCCCAGCATTTT.

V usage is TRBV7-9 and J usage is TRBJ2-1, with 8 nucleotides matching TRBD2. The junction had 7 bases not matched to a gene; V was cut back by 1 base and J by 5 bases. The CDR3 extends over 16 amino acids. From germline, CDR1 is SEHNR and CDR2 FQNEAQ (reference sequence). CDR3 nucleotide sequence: TGTGCCAGCAGCTTAGGTCGGGGGGGGACAAACAATGAGCAGTTCTTC. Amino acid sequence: CASSLGRGGTNNEQFF.

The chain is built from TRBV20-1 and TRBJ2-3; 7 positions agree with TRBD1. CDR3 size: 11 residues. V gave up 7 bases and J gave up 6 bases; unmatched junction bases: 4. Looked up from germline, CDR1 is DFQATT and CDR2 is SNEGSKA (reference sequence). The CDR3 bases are TGCAGTGTTCGCAGGGGGGATACGCAGTATTTT. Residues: CSVRRGDTQYF.

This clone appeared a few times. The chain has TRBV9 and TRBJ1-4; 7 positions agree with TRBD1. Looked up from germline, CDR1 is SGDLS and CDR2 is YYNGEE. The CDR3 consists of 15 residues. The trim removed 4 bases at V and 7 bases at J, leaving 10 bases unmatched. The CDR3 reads CASSSTTGISEKLFF. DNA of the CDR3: TGTGCCAGCAGCTCCACGACAGGGATAAGTGAAAAACTGTTTTTT.

CDR3 nucleotide sequence: TGTGCCTTTAGGACAGGGTGGGCAGATACGCAGTATTTT. This sequence encodes CAFRTGWADTQYF. J is TRBJ2-3 and V is TRBV30, with 8 bases matching TRBD1. V lost 7 bases, J lost 4 bases, and 7 bases stayed unmatched. CDR3 size: 13 residues. CDR1 is GTSNPN and CDR2 is SVGIG in the germline V gene (reference sequence).

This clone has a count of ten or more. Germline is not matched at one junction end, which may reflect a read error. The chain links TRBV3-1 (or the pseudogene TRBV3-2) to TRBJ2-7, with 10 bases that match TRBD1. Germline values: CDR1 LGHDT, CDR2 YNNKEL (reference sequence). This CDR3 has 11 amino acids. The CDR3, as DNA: TGCCCGGGACAGGGGAACTACGAGCAGTACTTC. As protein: CPGQGNYEQYF.

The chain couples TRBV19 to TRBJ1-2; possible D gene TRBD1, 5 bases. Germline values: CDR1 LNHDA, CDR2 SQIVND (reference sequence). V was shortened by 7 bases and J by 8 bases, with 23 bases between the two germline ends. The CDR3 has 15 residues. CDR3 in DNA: TGTGCCAGTATCTCGCGGGGCCTAGGTGAAAGGGGCTACACCTTC. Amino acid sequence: CASISRGLGERGYTF. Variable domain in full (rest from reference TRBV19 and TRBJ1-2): DGGITQSPKYLFRKEGQNVTLSCEQNLNHDAMYWYRQDPGQGLRLIYYSQIVNDFQKGDIAEGYSVSREKKESFPLTVTSAQKNPTAFYLCASISRGLGERGYTFGSGTRLTVV.

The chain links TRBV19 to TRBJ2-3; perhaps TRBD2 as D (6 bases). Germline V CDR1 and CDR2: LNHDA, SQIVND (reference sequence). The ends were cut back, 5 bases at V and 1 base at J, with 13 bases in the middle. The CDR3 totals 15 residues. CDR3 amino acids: CASSVGGPGTDTQYF. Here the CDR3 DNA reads TGTGCCAGTAGTGTGGGAGGCCCCGGCACAGATACGCAGTATTTT.

CDR3 DNA: TGTGCCAGCAGCGGGAGCGGACAGGCCAGCTACGAGCAGTACTTC. Its translation: CASSGSGQASYEQYF. The chain is built from TRBV9 and TRBJ2-7; 7 positions match TRBD1. The length of the CDR3 is 15 residues. Germline lookup yields CDR1 SGDLS and CDR2 YYNGEE. Unmatched junction bases numbered 9, after V lost 3 bases and J lost 3 bases.

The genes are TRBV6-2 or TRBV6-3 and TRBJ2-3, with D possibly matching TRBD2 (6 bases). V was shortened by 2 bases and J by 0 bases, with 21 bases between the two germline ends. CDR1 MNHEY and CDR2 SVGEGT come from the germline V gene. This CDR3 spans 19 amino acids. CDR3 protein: CASSYSLTGGPPSTDTQYF. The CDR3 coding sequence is TGTGCCAGCAGTTACAGTTTGACCGGGGGACCTCCTAGCACAGATACGCAGTATTTT.

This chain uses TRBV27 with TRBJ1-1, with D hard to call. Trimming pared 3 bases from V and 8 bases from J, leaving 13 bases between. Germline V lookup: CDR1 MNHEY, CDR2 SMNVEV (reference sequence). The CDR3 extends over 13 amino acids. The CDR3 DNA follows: TGTGCCAGCAGTTTTCACGGTCGAGGCGAAGCTTTCTTT. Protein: CASSFHGRGEAFF.

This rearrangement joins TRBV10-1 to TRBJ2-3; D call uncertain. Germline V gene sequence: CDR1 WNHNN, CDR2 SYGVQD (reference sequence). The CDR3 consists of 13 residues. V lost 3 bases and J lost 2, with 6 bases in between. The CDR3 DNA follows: TGCGCCAGCAGTGACATTTCCACAGATACGCAGTATTTT. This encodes CASSDISTDTQYF.

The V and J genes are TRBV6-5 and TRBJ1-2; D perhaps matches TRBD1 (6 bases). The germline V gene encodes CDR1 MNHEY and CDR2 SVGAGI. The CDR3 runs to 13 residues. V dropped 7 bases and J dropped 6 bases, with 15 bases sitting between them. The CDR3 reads CASMGQGGHGYTF. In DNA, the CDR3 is TGTGCCAGCATGGGACAAGGCGGGCATGGCTACACCTTC.

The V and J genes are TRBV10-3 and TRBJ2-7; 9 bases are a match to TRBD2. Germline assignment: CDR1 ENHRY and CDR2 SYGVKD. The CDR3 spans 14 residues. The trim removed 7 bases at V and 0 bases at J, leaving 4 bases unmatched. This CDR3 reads CAIKREASSYEQYF. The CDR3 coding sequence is TGTGCCATCAAGCGGGAGGCAAGCTCCTACGAGCAGTACTTC.

DNA of the CDR3: TGTGCCAGCAGCTTGGATCTAGCGGGAGTTTCCTACGAGCAGTACTTC. Encoded protein: CASSLDLAGVSYEQYF. The chain joins TRBV5-4 to TRBJ2-7; 10 positions match TRBD2. Trimming took 0 bases from V and 1 from J; bases not matched to a gene: 4. CDR3 size: 16 residues. CDR1 SGHNT and CDR2 YYREEE come from the germline V gene (reference sequence).

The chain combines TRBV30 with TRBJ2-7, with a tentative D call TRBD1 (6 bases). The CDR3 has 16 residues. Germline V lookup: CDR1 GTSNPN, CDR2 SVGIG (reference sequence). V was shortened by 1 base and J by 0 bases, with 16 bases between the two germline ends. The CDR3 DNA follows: TGTGCCTGGAGTGCCCTACAGGGAGTCCTCTCCTACGAGCAGTACTTC. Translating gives CAWSALQGVLSYEQYF. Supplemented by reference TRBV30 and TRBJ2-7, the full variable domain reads SQTIHQWPATLVQPVGSPLSLECTVEGTSNPNLYWYRQAAGRGLQLLFYSVGIGQISSEVPQNLSASRPQDRQFILSSKKLLLSDSGFYLCAWSALQGVLSYEQYFGPGTRLTVT.